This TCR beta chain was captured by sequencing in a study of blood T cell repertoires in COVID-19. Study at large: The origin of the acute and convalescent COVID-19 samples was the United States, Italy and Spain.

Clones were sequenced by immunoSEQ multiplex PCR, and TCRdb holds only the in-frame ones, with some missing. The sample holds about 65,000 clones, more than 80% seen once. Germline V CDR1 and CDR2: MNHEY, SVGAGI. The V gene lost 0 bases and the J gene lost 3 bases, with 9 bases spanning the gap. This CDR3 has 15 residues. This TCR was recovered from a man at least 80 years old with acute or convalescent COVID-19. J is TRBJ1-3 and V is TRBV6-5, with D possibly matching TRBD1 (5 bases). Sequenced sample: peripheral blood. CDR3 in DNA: TGTGCCAGCAGTTACTCAGGGGCAGTTGGAAACACCATATATTTT. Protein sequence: CASSYSGAVGNTIYF.